This TCR beta chain emerged from a study of shared clonotypes between healthy human individuals. CDR3 size: 13 residues. CDR1 and CDR2 from the germline V gene are LNHNV and YYDKDF (reference sequence). Trimming stripped 0 bases from V and 6 bases from J, with 6 bases between. The repertoire was sequenced with immunoSEQ multiplex PCR; TCRdb's copy has only in-frame clones and lacks some. The sample lists over a million clones, approximately 98.5% seen once, with roughly 0.36% in the top ten. The receptor's source is a young man in good health. Sequencing was performed on naive CD4+ T cells sorted from blood. Specified subset: CD45RA+ positively selected. This chain joins TRBV15 and TRBJ1-5; D uncertain. CDR3 nucleotides: TGTGCCACCAGCAGAGACCCGACTCAGCCCCAGCATTTT. This gives the protein CATSRDPTQPQHF.